A selection of T cell receptor beta chains follows, all from one sample in a study of cytomegalovirus exposure and HLA in healthy donors. Sequencing was performed with immunoSEQ multiplex PCR; in TCRdb, only in-frame clones are kept and a portion is missing. The table records about 190,000 clones, 70% to 75% of them present only once. The sequencing input was PBMCs. Source of these receptors: a woman aged 30 to 39 in good health and CMV-seropositive. CDR3s include the opening cysteine and the closing phenylalanine or tryptophan. D genes are given only for firm matches.

TRBV19	.	TRBJ2-3	CASSTPFGTDTQYF
TRBV28	TRBD1	TRBJ1-1	CASGAQGGERVEAFF
TRBV7-6	TRBD1	TRBJ1-2	CASSLSGQGAHGYTF
TRBV7-9	.	TRBJ2-7	CASSLLLGEQYF
TRBV5-1	.	TRBJ2-1	CASSARRVGAVEQFF
TRBV7-2	TRBD1	TRBJ2-3	CASSLQTGGDTQYF
TRBV9	.	TRBJ2-1	CASSVSQGGGEQFF
TRBV15	.	TRBJ2-7	CATSRARAGAGYEQYF
TRBV6-1	TRBD1	TRBJ2-1	CASSEETGSYNEQFF
TRBV5-4	TRBD2	.	CASSLAGRSGSSEQYF